The 27 T cell receptor beta chains listed next were all sequenced from one sample in a study of blood T cell repertoires in COVID-19. The assay was immunoSEQ multiplex PCR, and TCRdb's table has in-frame clones only and misses some. Counted here are approximately 480,000 clones, approximately 90% occurring once; the ten biggest clones make up 0.65% to 0.9%. The sample taken for sequencing was PBMCs or T cells enriched from blood (not recorded which). Receptors were obtained from a woman younger than 30 who had recovered from COVID-19.

With regard to this clone: Other nucleotide sequences from this sample produce the same CDR3. The V call is TRBV2, the J call TRBJ1-5, with D perhaps matching TRBD1 (5 bases). In germline, CDR1 is SNHLY, CDR2 FYNNEI. The CDR3 has 12 amino acids. Trimming removed 1 base from V and 11 bases from J, with 9 bases in between. CDR3 sequence (DNA): TGTGCCAGCAGTGAAGGGGGGGGGACCCAGCATTTT. It yields the protein CASSEGGGTQHF.

The chain couples TRBV29-1 to TRBJ1-1; D is perhaps TRBD1 (5 bases). This CDR3 contains 12 residues. V was pared by 5 bases and J by 2 bases, with 9 bases between. CDR1 and CDR2 from the germline V gene are SQVTM and ANQGSEA. The CDR3, as DNA: TGCAGCGTTATTAGGGGCAACACTGAAGCTTTCTTT. Its protein is CSVIRGNTEAFF.

This clone was seen only once. The chain couples TRBV7-9 to TRBJ1-5; tentatively, D is TRBD1 (5 bases). This CDR3 comprises 14 residues. V dropped 4 bases and J dropped 3 bases, with 10 bases sitting between them. Germline V gene sequence: CDR1 SEHNR, CDR2 FQNEAQ (reference sequence). DNA for the CDR3: TGTGCCAGCAGCTCGACAGTAAACAATCAGCCCCAGCATTTT. Translated: CASSSTVNNQPQHF. Complete variable domain (other parts from reference TRBV7-9 and TRBJ1-5): DTGVSQNPRHKITKRGQNVTFRCDPISEHNRLYWYRQTLGQGPEFLTYFQNEAQLEKSRLLSDRFSAERPKGSFSTLEIQRTEQGDSAMYLCASSSTVNNQPQHFGDGTRLSIL.

The gene calls are TRBV19 and TRBJ1-1; D might be TRBD1 (6 bases). Germline V gene data show CDR1 as LNHDA and CDR2 as SQIVND (reference sequence). Trimming shortened V by 3 bases and J by 0 bases, and 11 bases separated the two germline ends. The CDR3 length is 15 residues. CDR3 residues: CASSIFRGMNTEAFF. The CDR3 nucleotides are TGTGCCAGTAGTATCTTCAGGGGCATGAACACTGAAGCTTTCTTT.

The chain uses TRBV19 and TRBJ2-1; 13 bases map to TRBD2. The V gene's germline CDR1 is LNHDA and CDR2 SQIVND (reference sequence). There are 18 residues in the CDR3. V trimming: 2 bases; J trimming: 0 bases; junction bases outside the gene matches: 4. The CDR3 bases are TGTGCCAGTAGTATAAGACTAGCGGGGGGAACCTCCTACAATGAGCAGTTCTTC. Translation: CASSIRLAGGTSYNEQFF.

This chain connects TRBV24-1 to TRBJ2-3, with TRBD2 matching 9 bases. V shed 4 bases, J shed 5 bases, and the junction held 6 bases outside the gene matches. Germline CDR1 is KGHDR and CDR2 is SFDVKD. The CDR3 contains 15 residues. CDR3 sequence: CATSEGGGGGDTQYF. Written as DNA, the CDR3 is TGTGCCACCAGTGAGGGCGGGGGGGGAGGAGATACGCAGTATTTT.

The CDR3 spells CASSLTGATGELFF. The CDR3 nucleotides are TGTGCCAGCAGTCTGACAGGGGCGACCGGGGAGCTGTTTTTT. V and J are TRBV28 and TRBJ2-2, with 8 bases identical to TRBD1. Germline CDR1 and CDR2: MDHEN and SYDVKM. Trimming took 5 bases from V and 5 from J; bases not matched to a gene: 4. The CDR3 sequence is 14 residues long.

The rearrangement uses TRBV24-1 and TRBJ2-3, with TRBD1 identical over 8 bases. CDR1 KGHDR and CDR2 SFDVKD come from the germline V gene. This CDR3 spans 17 amino acids. Losses at the gene ends were 4 bases for V and 2 bases for J; bases not matched to a gene: 10. The DNA of the CDR3 is TGTGCCACCAGTGACCCACAGGGGGACCTATTCACAGATACGCAGTATTTT. This codes for CATSDPQGDLFTDTQYF.

This clone was seen just once. The chain couples TRBV5-4 to TRBJ1-1; weak D call: TRBD1 (5 bases). Germline V gene sequence: CDR1 SGHNT, CDR2 YYREEE (reference sequence). Deletions cut 0 bases from V and 6 bases from J, with 12 bases between. This CDR3 has 14 residues. The CDR3 nucleotides are TGTGCCAGCAGCTTGGCCGGGGGTAGAGCTGAAGCTTTCTTT. Its protein product is CASSLAGGRAEAFF.

This clone was counted between two and nine times. This chain connects TRBV12-3 or TRBV12-4 to TRBJ1-1; D gene uncertain. The CDR3 has 13 amino acids. The V gene lost 5 bases and the J gene lost 6 bases, with 13 bases spanning the gap. Written as DNA, the CDR3 is TGTGCCAGCAGTCGGGATTTTGGCGCTGAAGCTTTCTTT. It specifies CASSRDFGAEAFF.

Points on this clone: This sample also contains other DNA sequences that code for the same CDR3. This rearrangement joins TRBV4-1 to TRBJ2-7, with 7 bases aligning to TRBD2. The CDR3 covers 14 residues. The V gene end was trimmed by 1 base and the J gene end by 2 bases; junction bases not matched to a gene: 2. Germline V lookup: CDR1 MGHRA, CDR2 YSYEKL. The CDR3 loop reads CASSQGAGAYEQYF. The CDR3, as DNA: TGCGCCAGCAGCCAAGGCGCGGGGGCCTACGAGCAGTACTTC.

This chain joins TRBV5-4 and TRBJ1-4, with 8 positions matching TRBD1. Looked up from germline, CDR1 is SGHNT and CDR2 is YYREEE (reference sequence). The CDR3 extends over 15 amino acids. Trimming cost V 0 bases and J 5 bases; bases outside gene matches: 3. The CDR3 DNA reads as TGTGCCAGCAGCTTGGCAGGGGGCCTCAATGAAAAACTGTTTTTT. Protein: CASSLAGGLNEKLFF.

V usage is TRBV2 and J usage is TRBJ1-1, with 7 bases fitting TRBD1. This CDR3 contains 11 residues. The germline CDR1 and CDR2 sequences are SNHLY and FYNNEI. V was pared by 9 bases and J by 4 bases, with 2 bases of the junction left unmatched. The CDR3 coding sequence is TGTGCCAGTCAGGGGGTCACTGAAGCTTTCTTT. It translates to CASQGVTEAFF.

The J gene is TRBJ2-3, the V gene TRBV9; D might be TRBD2 (6 bases). The germline V gene has CDR1 SGDLS and CDR2 YYNGEE. The CDR3 loop spans 18 amino acids. The V end was cut by 6 bases, the J end by 0 bases, with 23 bases between. Written as DNA, the CDR3 is TGTGCCAGCAACTCGTGGAAATGGGGCGGGGAGAGCACAGATACGCAGTATTTT. Translation: CASNSWKWGGESTDTQYF.

V usage is TRBV5-4 and J usage is TRBJ1-2, with D possibly matching TRBD1 (5 bases). Germline V gene lookup returns CDR1 SGHNT and CDR2 YYREEE (reference sequence). The CDR3 loop spans 13 amino acids. Trimming cost V 6 bases and J 4 bases, with 13 bases left between them. The CDR3 nucleotides are TGTGCCAGCACCCTTGGGGCTGGCTATGGCTACACCTTC. The encoded protein is CASTLGAGYGYTF. Together with reference TRBV5-4 and TRBJ1-2, the CDR3 gives the full variable domain: ETGVTQSPTHLIKTRGQQVTLRCSSQSGHNTVSWYQQALGQGPQFIFQYYREEENGRGNFPPRFSGLQFPNYSSELNVNALELDDSALYLCASTLGAGYGYTFGSGTRLTVV.

The CDR3 DNA reads as TGTGCCAGCAGCTCAGACCTAGCAACAGATACGCAGTATTTT. Protein sequence: CASSSDLATDTQYF. The V and J genes are TRBV7-9 and TRBJ2-3; TRBD2 might be the D (5 bases). The germline CDR1 and CDR2 sequences are SEHNR and FQNEAQ (reference sequence). Trimming took off 4 bases at V and 3 bases at J, with 11 bases between the two ends. This CDR3 is 14 amino acids long. The whole variable domain, filled in from reference TRBV7-9 and TRBJ2-3, reads DTGVSQNPRHKITKRGQNVTFRCDPISEHNRLYWYRQTLGQGPEFLTYFQNEAQLEKSRLLSDRFSAERPKGSFSTLEIQRTEQGDSAMYLCASSSDLATDTQYFGPGTRLTVL.

V usage is TRBV19 and J usage is TRBJ1-1; no firm D call. From germline, CDR1 is LNHDA and CDR2 SQIVND (reference sequence). This CDR3 comprises 14 residues. Trimming took off 2 bases at V and 0 bases at J, with 7 bases between the two ends. CDR3 coding DNA: TGTGCCAGTAGTATAAACACCTTGAACACTGAAGCTTTCTTT. The encoded protein is CASSINTLNTEAFF. The full variable domain, its missing parts supplied by reference TRBV19 and TRBJ1-1, is DGGITQSPKYLFRKEGQNVTLSCEQNLNHDAMYWYRQDPGQGLRLIYYSQIVNDFQKGDIAEGYSVSREKKESFPLTVTSAQKNPTAFYLCASSINTLNTEAFFGQGTRLTVV.

The V and J genes are TRBV18 and TRBJ1-5; D is unclear. CDR1 and CDR2 (germline): KGHSH, LQKENI. CDR3 length: 16 residues. Trimming pared 3 bases from V and 6 bases from J, leaving 18 bases between. CDR3 amino acids: CASSPPGGSGRQPQHF. In DNA, the CDR3 is TGTGCCAGCTCACCCCCGGGAGGGAGTGGTCGTCAGCCCCAGCATTTT.

This clone was found once. This rearrangement joins TRBV30 to TRBJ2-7; D gene uncertain. This CDR3 comprises 12 residues. Per germline, CDR1 GTSNPN and CDR2 SVGIG (reference sequence). Trimming shortened V by 2 bases and J by 6 bases, and 11 bases separated the two germline ends. The DNA of the CDR3 is TGTGCCTGGAGTCCCAAGTCGAGCGAGCAGTACTTC. Its protein is CAWSPKSSEQYF. Variable domain in full (rest from reference TRBV30 and TRBJ2-7): SQTIHQWPATLVQPVGSPLSLECTVEGTSNPNLYWYRQAAGRGLQLLFYSVGIGQISSEVPQNLSASRPQDRQFILSSKKLLLSDSGFYLCAWSPKSSEQYFGPGTRLTVT.

The V call is TRBV7-9, the J call TRBJ1-1; D might be TRBD1 (6 bases). This CDR3 contains 13 residues. V dropped 6 bases and J dropped 1 base, with 9 bases sitting between them. Per germline, CDR1 SEHNR and CDR2 FQNEAQ (reference sequence). CDR3 residues: CASRDRRNTEAFF. The CDR3 DNA sequence: TGTGCCAGCAGGGACAGAAGGAACACTGAAGCTTTCTTT.

The chain employs TRBV6-5 and TRBJ1-5; TRBD1 matches 7 bases. The V segment lost 7 bases and the J segment 4 bases; nucleotides outside the gene matches: 10. CDR3 length: 15 amino acids. Germline assignment: CDR1 MNHEY and CDR2 SVGAGI. The CDR3 sequence is CASTIPGGPNQPQHF. The CDR3 DNA reads as TGTGCCAGCACCATACCAGGGGGTCCGAATCAGCCCCAGCATTTT.

The chain links TRBV9 to TRBJ2-2; TRBD1 matches at 7 bases. V lost 4 bases and J lost 6; bases outside the gene matches: 6. The CDR3 is 14 residues long. Looked up from germline, CDR1 is SGDLS and CDR2 is YYNGEE. The CDR3 sequence is CASSSSQGAGELFF. In nucleotides, the CDR3 is TGTGCCAGCAGCTCAAGCCAGGGGGCCGGGGAGCTGTTTTTT.

The chain links TRBV5-8 to TRBJ2-5; tentatively, D is TRBD1 (7 bases). CDR1 is SGHTS and CDR2 is YDEGEE in the germline V gene. Trimming took off 6 bases at V and 2 bases at J, with 17 bases between the two ends. The CDR3 loop spans 15 amino acids. The CDR3 here is CASKGGQAVQETQYF. Written as DNA, the CDR3 is TGTGCCAGCAAGGGAGGACAGGCGGTGCAAGAGACCCAGTACTTC.

As concerns this clone: Other DNA sequences within the sample encode an identical CDR3. V usage is TRBV11-2 and J usage is TRBJ1-1, with no clear D. V lost 1 base to trimming and J lost 5 bases, with 5 bases between them. The CDR3 has 12 amino acids. Germline-derived CDR1 and CDR2 are SGHAT and FQNNGV. The CDR3 sequence: CASSLGETEAFF. CDR3 nucleotide sequence: TGTGCCAGCAGCTTAGGAGAAACTGAAGCTTTCTTT.

The V gene is TRBV5-1, the J gene TRBJ2-3; 7 bases are shared with TRBD2. J gave up 12 bases and V 5 bases, and 12 bases lay outside the gene matches. Per the germline V gene, CDR1 is SGHRS and CDR2 is YFSETQ. The CDR3 extends over 13 amino acids. The CDR3: CASRSTSEGSQYF. The CDR3 DNA sequence: TGCGCCAGCAGGTCCACTAGCGAGGGGTCTCAGTATTTT.

The CDR3 DNA is TGTGCCAGCTCCTCCCTCCGGGGAGGCCTCCACGAGCAGTACTTC. It yields the protein CASSSLRGGLHEQYF. The V call is TRBV18, the J call TRBJ2-7, with D perhaps TRBD2 (6 bases). The CDR3 contains 15 residues. Germline-derived CDR1 and CDR2 are KGHSH and LQKENI. Trimming removed 6 bases at V and 5 bases at J, with 20 bases between.

This clone was seen just once. The rearrangement links TRBV20-1 to TRBJ1-6; no firm D call. The CDR3 covers 10 residues. Germline V CDR1 and CDR2: DFQATT, SNEGSKA (reference sequence). Trimming left V 7 bases short and J 8 bases short, with 6 bases between. CDR3 nucleotide sequence: TGCAGTGTCTCTTATTCACCCCTCCACTTT. Its translation: CSVSYSPLHF.